These 13 T cell receptor beta chains share one sample of origin, sequenced in a study of cytotoxic CD8 clonotypes in ibrutinib-treated CLL. Data came from immunoSEQ multiplex PCR; TCRdb stores just in-frame clones and leaves some out. Among approximately 130,000 clones, 84% were seen once, and the ten largest hold about 3.3%. The source material was PBMCs, sampled after 24 months of ibrutinib treatment. The receptors originated from a human donor with chronic lymphocytic leukemia.

The chain links TRBV28 to TRBJ1-4, with a possible D match to TRBD1 (5 bases). Germline V lookup: CDR1 MDHEN, CDR2 SYDVKM. Trimming shortened V by 5 bases and J by 4 bases, and 17 bases separated the two germline ends. CDR3 length: 16 residues. This CDR3 reads CASSPPEGILNEKLFF. For the CDR3, the DNA is TGTGCCAGCAGTCCCCCCGAGGGGATTCTTAATGAAAAACTGTTTTTT.

The V call is TRBV6-6, the J call TRBJ1-4, with D maybe TRBD1 (5 bases). CDR1 MNHNY and CDR2 SVGAGI come from the germline V gene (reference sequence). V was shortened by 6 bases and J by 8 bases, with 13 bases between the two germline ends. This CDR3 comprises 13 residues. DNA for the CDR3: TGTGCCAGCAGGGGGGAGGGCAGAGAAAAACTGTTTTTT. Its protein product is CASRGEGREKLFF.

Turning to this clone: Compared with germline, one end of the junction differs, possibly owing to a read error. This chain joins TRBV6-5 and TRBJ2-7; D gene ambiguous. CDR1 MNHEY and CDR2 SVGAGI come from the germline V gene. The CDR3 totals 11 residues. This CDR3 reads CASRYSYEQYF. CDR3 DNA: TGTGCCAGCAGATACTCCTACGAGCAGTACTTC.

This chain uses TRBV7-2 with TRBJ1-1; D not certain. Germline V gene data show CDR1 as SGHTA and CDR2 as FQGNSA. The CDR3 totals 12 residues. Trimming cost V 5 bases and J 5 bases, with 9 bases left between them. CDR3 nucleotide sequence: TGTGCCAGCAGCCAAATTAGGACTGAAGCTTTCTTT. Translated: CASSQIRTEAFF.

The rearrangement joins TRBV23-1 to TRBJ1-5, with 9 bases fitting TRBD1. TRBV23-1 is placed among ORFs of uncertain function. The V segment lost 9 bases and the J segment 3 bases; nucleotides outside the gene matches: 9. This CDR3 spans 15 amino acids. The CDR3 DNA sequence: TGCGCCAGGCCAAAGGGGACAGGGAACAATCAGCCCCAGCATTTT. Protein sequence: CARPKGTGNNQPQHF.

The chain links TRBV5-4 to TRBJ2-7, with D perhaps TRBD1 or TRBD2 (7 bases each). Trimming left V 4 bases short and J 9 bases short, with 23 bases between. The CDR3 consists of 15 residues. Germline V gene lookup returns CDR1 SGHNT and CDR2 YYREEE (reference sequence). CDR3 sequence (DNA): TGTGCCAGCAGCCTATCCGGGACAGCGGGGAGGGGGCAGTACTTC. Amino acid sequence: CASSLSGTAGRGQYF.

The chain joins TRBV4-3 to TRBJ2-5; D remains ambiguous. Germline CDR1 and CDR2: LGHNA and YSLEER. Trimming removed 3 bases from V and 5 bases from J, with 10 bases in between. The CDR3 has 13 residues. The CDR3 loop reads CASSQVAGETQYF. CDR3 sequence (DNA): TGCGCCAGCAGCCAGGTAGCTGGGGAGACCCAGTACTTC.

The chain has TRBV2 and TRBJ2-1; 7 nucleotides agree with TRBD2. The CDR3 totals 13 residues. The trim removed 8 bases at V and 7 bases at J, leaving 8 bases unmatched. The germline V gene has CDR1 SNHLY and CDR2 FYNNEI. This CDR3 reads CASLGGRGNEQFF. As DNA, the CDR3 is TGTGCCAGCCTCGGGGGGAGGGGTAATGAGCAGTTCTTC.

The chain carries TRBV5-4 and TRBJ1-1; perhaps TRBD1 as D (6 bases). Trimming took off 4 bases at V and 7 bases at J, with 11 bases between the two ends. The CDR3 contains 12 residues. CDR1 and CDR2 (germline): SGHNT, YYREEE (reference sequence). CDR3 loop: CASSLGQLEAFF. In DNA form, the CDR3 reads TGTGCCAGCAGCCTGGGACAACTTGAAGCTTTCTTT.

The rearrangement joins TRBV7-2 to TRBJ2-3, with D uncertain. Germline CDR1 SGHTA, CDR2 FQGNSA. The CDR3 consists of 14 residues. Deletions cut 4 bases from V and 3 bases from J, with 11 bases between. The CDR3, as DNA: TGTGCCAGCAGCTCCTCTGGGTCTACAGATACGCAGTATTTT. This encodes CASSSSGSTDTQYF.

The chain links TRBV7-2 to TRBJ2-4, with 7 bases identical to TRBD2. The CDR3 extends over 16 amino acids. Germline values: CDR1 SGHTA, CDR2 FQGNSA. V shed 1 base and J 0 bases; nucleotides not matched to a gene: 3. The CDR3 DNA reads TGTGCCAGCAGCTTAGGCGGGAGACTAGCCAAAAACATTCAGTACTTC. This sequence encodes CASSLGGRLAKNIQYF.

V and J are TRBV9 and TRBJ2-1; TRBD1 or TRBD2 may be the D gene (5 bases each). The CDR3 totals 14 residues. Looked up from germline, CDR1 is SGDLS and CDR2 is YYNGEE. Trimming cost V 4 bases and J 8 bases, with 16 bases left between them. In DNA, the CDR3 is TGTGCCAGCAGCAAGGGGACCGCTAGGGATGAGCAGTTCTTC. It yields the protein CASSKGTARDEQFF.

In DNA, the CDR3 is TGTGCCAGCAGTCAACAGGGAATTGGCAATCAGCCCCAGCATTTT. It is translated as CASSQQGIGNQPQHF. The V call is TRBV6-5, the J call TRBJ1-5; D might be TRBD1 (6 bases). V was clipped by 5 bases and J by 2 bases, with 13 bases between them. Germline assignment: CDR1 MNHEY and CDR2 SVGAGI. This CDR3 comprises 15 residues.